This T cell receptor beta chain was found in a study of a mutant IDH1 vaccine in newly diagnosed glioma. Study in general: Treated patients had a mean age of roughly 44 years and a sex split that was approximately 62% male and roughly 40% female. Every participant had undergone radiotherapy, temozolomide, or both before, and most underwent both.

The time point here: baseline, week 1 (first vaccination visit). The sample's treatment: pre-vaccination baseline after standard-of-care therapy. Patients carried new grade 3 or 4 IDH1-mutant astrocytomas lacking nuclear ATRX. Assay used: immunoSEQ multiplex PCR; TCRdb lists only in-frame clones, some missing. The sample holds about 33,000 clones, around nine tenths seen once. General study findings and limits: Among patients, around 93% showed immune responses induced by the vaccine.

Regarding this clone: The antigen is undetermined.

The sample consisted of PBMCs, taken from a glioma patient treated with radiotherapy, temozolomide or both. The sequence came from a woman in her thirties or forties with glioma.

DNA for the CDR3: TGTGCCTGGGCGGACAGAAGCGAGCAGTACTTC. Protein: CAWADRSEQYF. V is TRBV30 and J is TRBJ2-7, with D maybe TRBD1 (6 bases). Germline assignment: CDR1 GTSNPN and CDR2 SVGIG (reference sequence). The CDR3 is made up of 11 amino acids. The V end lost 5 bases, the J end lost 6 bases, and 11 bases lay between the germline ends.